Listed below are T cell receptor beta chains from one sample, sequenced in a study of metastatic and nonmetastatic thyroid tumors. TCRdb re-called the PCR reads through MiXCR. This table holds tens of thousands of clones, 9.5% to 13% found once. The sample consisted of blood. The source is a male donor with papillary thyroid cancer or a benign thyroid nodule (not recorded which). Some clones in this sample may be carry-over from other donors' samples. Each CDR3 is given without its conserved first and last residue.

TRBV25-1	ASSSWNRTVTTKTYEQY
TRBV30	AWRTGDGGELF
TRBV12-3/TRBV12-4	ASSLQCITEAF
TRBV30	AWSAGTQNTGELF
TRBV11-1	ASGRVSSTDTQY
TRBV20-1	SALGTSGHTGELF
TRBV7-8	ASSFRLADPYEQY
TRBV9	ASSEHTGHLNNEQF
TRBV4-1	ASSHDRVEEGYT
TRBV6-2/TRBV6-3	ASSPPPGGVMNEQF
TRBV5-1	ASSLGQGLPEAF
TRBV7-6	ASTLGGNEQF
TRBV5-4	ASSLRREYGYT
TRBV7-3	ASPGNYGYT